What follows describes a single TCR beta chain. Its matching antigen is unknown. This sample was taken from a study of regulatory and conventional T cells in RAG deficiency. TCRdb's table, derived via immunoSEQ multiplex PCR, lists solely in-frame clones and lacks some. The sample has about 50,000 clones, around 89% seen once. Whole-study findings and limits: RAG-deficient patients showed markedly lower Shannon entropy and higher Simpson indices than control T-cell subsets. Omenn patients showed >90% Treg-Tconv overlap and shorter CDR3 lengths.

Genomic DNA came from blood conventional CD4+ T cells gated CD25-low CD127-high. This sample also appeared in a second study, on regulatory T cells. Turning to that study: Amplification used 52 TRBV primers and 13 TRBJ primers. Regulatory T cells showed the strongest V-J pair restriction and V/J gene skewing among patient repertoires.

The TCR comes from a human donor in good health. The specimen was CD4+ effector T cells sorted from blood.

This CDR3 reads CASSRIATWGIPDTQYF. The CDR3 DNA reads TGTGCCAGCAGCCGTATTGCGACATGGGGTATACCAGATACGCAGTATTTT. The chain is built from TRBV14 and TRBJ2-3, with no clear D. V shed 4 bases and J shed 4 bases, with 21 bases lying between them. CDR1 is SGHDN, CDR2 FVKESK, per germline. This CDR3 contains 17 residues. The whole variable domain, remainder taken from reference TRBV14 and TRBJ2-3, is EAGVTQFPSHSVIEKGQTVTLRCDPISGHDNLYWYRRVMGKEIKFLLHFVKESKQDESGMPNNRFLAERTGGTYSTLKVQPAELEDSGVYFCASSRIATWGIPDTQYFGPGTRLTVL.